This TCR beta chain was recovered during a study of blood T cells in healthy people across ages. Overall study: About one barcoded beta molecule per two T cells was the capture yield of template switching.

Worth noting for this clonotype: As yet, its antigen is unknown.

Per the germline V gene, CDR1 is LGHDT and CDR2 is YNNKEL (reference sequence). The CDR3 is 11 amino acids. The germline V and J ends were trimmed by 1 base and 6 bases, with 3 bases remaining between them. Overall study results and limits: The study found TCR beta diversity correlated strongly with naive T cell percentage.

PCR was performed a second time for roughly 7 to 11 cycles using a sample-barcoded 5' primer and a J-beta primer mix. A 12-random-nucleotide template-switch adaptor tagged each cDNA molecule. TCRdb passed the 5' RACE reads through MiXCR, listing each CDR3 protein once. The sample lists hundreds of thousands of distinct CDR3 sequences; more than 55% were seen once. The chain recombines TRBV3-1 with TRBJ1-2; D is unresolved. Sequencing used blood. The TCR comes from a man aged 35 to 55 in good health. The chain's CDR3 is CASSQVDGYTF. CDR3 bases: TGTGCCAGCAGCCAAGTGGATGGCTACACCTTC.